A selection of T cell receptor beta chains follows, all from one sample in a study of blood T cell repertoires in COVID-19. Libraries were prepared by immunoSEQ multiplex PCR; TCRdb keeps only in-frame clonotypes and omits some of them. This sample has 300,000 to 400,000 clones; around nine tenths occur once, and the top ten carry around 6.6%. Input material: peripheral blood. The receptor source for this set is a woman in her seventies with COVID-19, enrolled during active disease. Each CDR3 is given with its conserved first and last residue. The order of the fields is D gene, V gene, clone size, J gene, CDR3 DNA, CDR3 protein. D genes are given only for firm matches. Not every row has a clone size; where given, it reads once, few, many or a size class.

d_call: NA
v_call: TRBV5-1
clone_size: NA
j_call: TRBJ2-5
cdr3_nt: TGCGCCAGCAGCTCCGGAGTTCTCCAAGAGACCCAGTACTTC
cdr3_aa: CASSSGVLQETQYF

d_call: NA
v_call: TRBV19
clone_size: NA
j_call: TRBJ1-3
cdr3_nt: TGTGCCACCGAAGAGCGCTGGGGCCGAGAAAGGCGAAACACCATATATTTT
cdr3_aa: CATEERWGRERRNTIYF

d_call: TRBD1
v_call: TRBV5-4
clone_size: once
j_call: TRBJ2-7
cdr3_nt: TGTGCCAGCAGCCCGGGACAGGGGGTCGGCTACGAGCAGTACTTC
cdr3_aa: CASSPGQGVGYEQYF

d_call: TRBD2
v_call: TRBV11-2
clone_size: NA
j_call: TRBJ2-2
cdr3_nt: TGTGCCAGCAGCTTATCGGGAGGAGGACCCGGGGAGCTGTTTTTT
cdr3_aa: CASSLSGGGPGELFF

d_call: TRBD1
v_call: TRBV5-1
clone_size: once
j_call: TRBJ1-2
cdr3_nt: TGCGCCAGTGGAACAGGGGGGAGTGATGGCTACACCTTC
cdr3_aa: CASGTGGSDGYTF

d_call: TRBD1
v_call: TRBV27
clone_size: NA
j_call: TRBJ2-7
cdr3_nt: TGTGCCAGCAGTTTAGGTGGGACAGGGACCTACGAGCAGTACTTC
cdr3_aa: CASSLGGTGTYEQYF

d_call: TRBD2
v_call: TRBV20-1
clone_size: NA
j_call: TRBJ2-3
cdr3_nt: TGCAGTGCTAGTGGCGGGACTAGCGGGGGGGGCCTAAGCACAGATACGCAGTATTTT
cdr3_aa: CSASGGTSGGGLSTDTQYF

d_call: NA
v_call: TRBV2
clone_size: NA
j_call: TRBJ1-2
cdr3_nt: TGTGCCAGCAGGCTGCCAGGTGGAGGCTACACCTTC
cdr3_aa: CASRLPGGGYTF

d_call: NA
v_call: TRBV30
clone_size: NA
j_call: TRBJ2-2
cdr3_nt: TGTGCCTGGAGTGTACACAGGGGGGGTACCAACACCGGGGAGCTGTTTTTT
cdr3_aa: CAWSVHRGGTNTGELFF

d_call: TRBD2
v_call: TRBV27
clone_size: NA
j_call: TRBJ2-7
cdr3_nt: TGTGCCAGCAGTTCACTAGCGGACTCCTACGAGCAGTACTTC
cdr3_aa: CASSSLADSYEQYF

d_call: NA
v_call: TRBV3-1/TRBV3-2
clone_size: NA
j_call: TRBJ2-7
cdr3_nt: TGTGCCAGCAGCCAAGAAGGGGGCGAGCAGTACTTC
cdr3_aa: CASSQEGGEQYF

d_call: TRBD1
v_call: TRBV7-9
clone_size: NA
j_call: TRBJ1-2
cdr3_nt: TGTGCCAGCAGCTTAGTCGACAGGGGGGGCTTTAACTATGGCTACACCTTC
cdr3_aa: CASSLVDRGGFNYGYTF

d_call: TRBD1
v_call: TRBV5-4
clone_size: NA
j_call: TRBJ1-5
cdr3_nt: TGTGCCAGCAGCTTCGGGGGACAGACTAATCAGCCCCAGCATTTT
cdr3_aa: CASSFGGQTNQPQHF

d_call: NA
v_call: TRBV25-1
clone_size: NA
j_call: TRBJ1-1
cdr3_nt: TGTGCCAGCACGGTGTCCACTGAAGCTTTCTTT
cdr3_aa: CASTVSTEAFF

d_call: NA
v_call: TRBV25-1
clone_size: NA
j_call: TRBJ1-1
cdr3_nt: TGTGCCAGCAGTGGCTCACAGGGCACTGAAGCTTTCTTT
cdr3_aa: CASSGSQGTEAFF

d_call: NA
v_call: TRBV29-1
clone_size: NA
j_call: TRBJ2-3
cdr3_nt: TGCAGCGTTGAAGATCAAGGACAACCATTTACATATACGCAGTATTTT
cdr3_aa: CSVEDQGQPFTYTQYF

d_call: NA
v_call: TRBV5-1
clone_size: NA
j_call: TRBJ1-1
cdr3_nt: TGCGCCAGCAGCTTTAGCTGGGTCATGAACACTGAAGCTTTCTTT
cdr3_aa: CASSFSWVMNTEAFF

d_call: TRBD2
v_call: TRBV27
clone_size: NA
j_call: TRBJ2-5
cdr3_nt: TGTGCCAGCAGTCGTACTAGCGGGGGCCCCCAAGAGACCCAGTACTTC
cdr3_aa: CASSRTSGGPQETQYF

d_call: NA
v_call: TRBV5-8
clone_size: NA
j_call: TRBJ2-5
cdr3_nt: TGTGCCGGAGGGTGGTTTGGAGGGAAGCAAGAGACCCAGTACTTC
cdr3_aa: CAGGWFGGKQETQYF

d_call: NA
v_call: TRBV29-1
clone_size: NA
j_call: TRBJ2-5
cdr3_nt: TGCAGCGTTGGACAGCCTATACAAGAGACCCAGTACTTC
cdr3_aa: CSVGQPIQETQYF

d_call: NA
v_call: TRBV9
clone_size: NA
j_call: TRBJ1-1
cdr3_nt: TGTGCCAGCAGCGTAGAAGGGGTAGGGACTGAAGCTTTCTTT
cdr3_aa: CASSVEGVGTEAFF

d_call: NA
v_call: TRBV2
clone_size: NA
j_call: TRBJ2-7
cdr3_nt: TGTGCCAGCTGGGGAGGAGGGTTCGCGGTTGAGCAGTACTTC
cdr3_aa: CASWGGGFAVEQYF

d_call: NA
v_call: TRBV10-2
clone_size: NA
j_call: TRBJ2-2
cdr3_nt: TGCGCCAGCAGTGACGGGGCCGGGGAGCTGTTTTTT
cdr3_aa: CASSDGAGELFF

d_call: NA
v_call: TRBV6-5
clone_size: NA
j_call: TRBJ1-2
cdr3_nt: TGTGCCAGCAGGGGAGATGGGAACTATGGCTACACCTTC
cdr3_aa: CASRGDGNYGYTF

d_call: TRBD1
v_call: TRBV7-2
clone_size: few
j_call: TRBJ1-6
cdr3_nt: TGTGCCAGCAGCTACACGGGACAGGGGATACCACCCCTCCACTTT
cdr3_aa: CASSYTGQGIPPLHF

d_call: TRBD1
v_call: TRBV5-4
clone_size: NA
j_call: TRBJ2-2
cdr3_nt: TGTGCCAGCAGCCCGGGTGGGGGACAGGGGTCTGCCGGGGAGCTGTTTTTT
cdr3_aa: CASSPGGGQGSAGELFF

d_call: NA
v_call: TRBV6-5
clone_size: NA
j_call: TRBJ1-2
cdr3_nt: TGTGCCAGCAAGCGTGATGAGTATGGCTACACCTTC
cdr3_aa: CASKRDEYGYTF

d_call: TRBD2
v_call: TRBV5-4
clone_size: NA
j_call: TRBJ2-3
cdr3_nt: TGTGCCAGCAGTCCCGGACTAGCCCCAGATACGCAGTATTTT
cdr3_aa: CASSPGLAPDTQYF

d_call: NA
v_call: TRBV9
clone_size: NA
j_call: TRBJ1-4
cdr3_nt: TGTGCCAGCAGCGTAGAGGGGTTGACGGAGAATGAAAAACTGTTTTTT
cdr3_aa: CASSVEGLTENEKLFF

d_call: NA
v_call: TRBV3-1/TRBV3-2
clone_size: few
j_call: TRBJ1-1
cdr3_nt: TGTGCCAGCAGCCCTGTGGCGGGCGCTGAAGCTTTCTTT
cdr3_aa: CASSPVAGAEAFF

d_call: TRBD2
v_call: TRBV5-1
clone_size: NA
j_call: TRBJ2-1
cdr3_nt: TGCGCCAGCAGCTTGGTAGCTAGCGGGGGATACAATGAGCAGTTCTTC
cdr3_aa: CASSLVASGGYNEQFF

d_call: TRBD1
v_call: TRBV27
clone_size: NA
j_call: TRBJ2-4
cdr3_nt: TGTGCCAGCTTAGACAGGGATAAAAACATTCAGTACTTC
cdr3_aa: CASLDRDKNIQYF

d_call: TRBD2
v_call: TRBV4-2
clone_size: NA
j_call: TRBJ2-5
cdr3_nt: TGTGCCAGCAGCCAAGAGGCGGGACTAGGGGTGACCCAGTACTTC
cdr3_aa: CASSQEAGLGVTQYF

d_call: NA
v_call: TRBV2
clone_size: few
j_call: TRBJ1-1
cdr3_nt: TGTGCCAGCAGTGGTACCAGTGAGAACACTGAAGCTTTCTTT
cdr3_aa: CASSGTSENTEAFF

d_call: NA
v_call: TRBV12-3/TRBV12-4
clone_size: NA
j_call: TRBJ1-4
cdr3_nt: TGTGCCAGCAGTTTGTCCCGGAATGAAAAACTGTTTTTT
cdr3_aa: CASSLSRNEKLFF

d_call: TRBD2
v_call: TRBV5-1
clone_size: NA
j_call: TRBJ2-7
cdr3_nt: TGCGCCAGCAGCTTGGCCTCTAGCGGGGGGGCCTACGAGCAGTACTTC
cdr3_aa: CASSLASSGGAYEQYF

d_call: TRBD2
v_call: TRBV4-1
clone_size: NA
j_call: TRBJ2-3
cdr3_nt: TGCGCCAGCAGCCAAGATCAGGCGGGGGGACGGGATACGCAGTATTTT
cdr3_aa: CASSQDQAGGRDTQYF

d_call: TRBD1
v_call: TRBV2
clone_size: NA
j_call: TRBJ1-1
cdr3_nt: TGTGCCAGCGGACAGGGCTACACTGAAGCTTTCTTT
cdr3_aa: CASGQGYTEAFF

d_call: TRBD2
v_call: TRBV24-1
clone_size: once
j_call: TRBJ2-5
cdr3_nt: TGTGCCACCAGTGATCCCCAAGCGGGGGGGAGGCAAGAGACCCAGTACTTC
cdr3_aa: CATSDPQAGGRQETQYF

d_call: NA
v_call: TRBV6-2/TRBV6-3
clone_size: few
j_call: TRBJ2-2
cdr3_nt: TGTGCCAGCAACCCGAGGTTCGGAGGGGAGCTGTTTTTT
cdr3_aa: CASNPRFGGELFF

d_call: NA
v_call: TRBV27
clone_size: NA
j_call: TRBJ1-2
cdr3_nt: TGTGCCAGCAGTCCTTTCAGGGTTAACTATGGCTACACCTTC
cdr3_aa: CASSPFRVNYGYTF